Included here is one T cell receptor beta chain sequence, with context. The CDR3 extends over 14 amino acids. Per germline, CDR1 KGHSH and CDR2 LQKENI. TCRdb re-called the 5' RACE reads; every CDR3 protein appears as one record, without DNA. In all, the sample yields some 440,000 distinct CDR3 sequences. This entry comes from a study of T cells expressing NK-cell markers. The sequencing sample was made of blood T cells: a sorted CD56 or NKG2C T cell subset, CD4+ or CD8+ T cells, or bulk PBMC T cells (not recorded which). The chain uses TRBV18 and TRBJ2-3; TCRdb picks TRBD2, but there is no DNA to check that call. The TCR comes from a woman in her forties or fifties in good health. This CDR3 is CASYRDSVGDTQYF.